This entry concerns a single T cell receptor beta chain. It has no known antigen specificity. No qualities accompany the bases; no much larger clone lies one base away. This sample stems from a study of blood T cells in healthy people across ages (dated by TCRdb to the mid-2010s). Notes on the research overall: Template switching captured roughly one uniquely barcoded TCR beta cDNA molecule per two T cells in model experiments. Age-related changes in TCR beta repertoire diversity were measured in the study by deep sequencing normalized with unique cDNA molecular identifiers. Donors were grouped into four age groups: young (average roughly 17 years), middle-aged (39), aged (about 59) and long-lived (about 89). To avoid experimental bias, donors of different ages were distributed randomly across sequencing lanes. Using the same blood draw, the study looked at two additional independent replicas of 1 million unique cDNA reads for two donors, one aged 18 to 30 and the other aged 80 or older. What the authors observed across the whole study: The long-lived group showed more naive CD4+ T cells, fewer expanded clones and increased TCR diversity than the aged group, suggesting age selection. Estimates of total diversity based on one million sequenced T cells were regarded as lower bounds and as underestimates. Because donor CMV infection status was unknown, age-related changes in expanded clonotypes were potentially confounded. Bulk unsorted PBMC profiling prevented conclusive comparison of naive and antigen-experienced compartments. Observed TCR beta diversity per million T cells fell roughly linearly with age, and a significant reduction was already apparent by age about 36. Observed TCR beta diversity correlated strongly with the percentage of naive T cells measured by flow cytometry.

The approximately 41 donors, aged roughly 6 to 100 years, were systemically healthy Caucasian individuals from Russia. Each donor gave ten milliliters of peripheral blood, drawn into EDTA-treated Vacutainer tubes. Ficoll-Paque density-gradient centrifugation was used to isolate PBMCs, with at least 6 million per sample. Trizol reagent was used to extract total RNA from the PBMCs, yielding at least 6 micrograms per sample. Naive CD45RAhigh/CD27high T cell percentages were measured by flow cytometry on a PBMC aliquot from every donor. Receptors were amplified or captured by 5' RACE. Sequencing took place on an Illumina HiSeq 2500. A second PCR of roughly 6 to 11 cycles was run with a J-beta primer mix and a sample-barcoded 5' primer. Each TCR beta cDNA molecule received a unique molecular identifier from a template-switch 5' adaptor carrying 12 random nucleotides. Each sample yielded at least 2.5 million CDR3-containing paired-end reads. First-strand cDNA synthesis was performed from all RNA using the Mint cDNA synthesis kit, with priming by a TRBC-specific oligonucleotide. All cDNA was treated with uracil-DNA glycosylase and then went through a first 18-cycle PCR with the universal primers M1SS and BC2_uni_R. In the source study's methods: For normalization, 1 million high-quality reads, each with a distinct molecular identifier, were randomly selected from each sample. Instead of being binned into consensus sequences, reads that shared molecular identifiers were thrown out. MiTCR, set to a Q25 quality threshold and the strictest error-elimination algorithm, was used for CDR3 identification, clonotype clustering and error correction. A nonparametric unseen species model with Euler transformation was used to estimate a lower bound on total TCR beta diversity. TCRdb trimmed public reads at Q25 via fastp, called clones via MiXCR and kept in-frame beta chains. Rows with one shared CDR3 protein collapse into an entry with the most common genes and DNA. None of the V and J calls come from the authors' own analysis; TCRdb made them. Across this sample there are approximately 770,000 distinct CDR3 sequences, with 58% seen only once. The ten top clones hold around 22% of the sample.

V is shortened by 4 bases, J by 3 bases, and the region joining them spans 10 bases. From cysteine to phenylalanine, the CDR3 is 13 amino acids long. CDR3 DNA only is kept here, 39 bases in frame from base 1. Looking up the germline V gene yields CDR1 SGHRS and CDR2 YFSETQ. Sequenced: blood. Recombination connected TRBV5-1 to TRBJ1-2; the D gene cannot be named for sure. The clonotype was recovered from a man aged 25 to 40 in good health. The CDR3 region: CASSNTRDYGYTF. The DNA is TGCGCCAGCAGCAATACACGGGACTATGGCTACACCTTC.